The rows below give T cell receptor beta chains drawn from one sample of a study of Ad26.COV2.S vaccination and SARS-CoV-2 variants. Data came from immunoSEQ multiplex PCR; TCRdb stores just in-frame clones and leaves some out. The sample includes 400,000 or so clones, 80% to 90% seen only once; the top ten take 3% to 4.5%. The source material was peripheral blood, sampled in a trial of Ad26.COV2.S vaccine versus placebo. The receptors were gathered from a person between 18 and 65 years old who received the Ad26.COV2.S COVID-19 vaccine or a placebo. CDR3s include the opening cysteine and the closing phenylalanine or tryptophan. D genes are given only for firm matches. Some rows mark clone size as missing; the rest say once, few, many or name a class of expanded clone.

>TRBV5-1|once|TRBD1|TRBJ2-1
TGCGCCAGCAGCTTGGAACGGACAGGGGGGAATGAGCAGTTCTTC
CASSLERTGGNEQFF
>TRBV3-1/TRBV3-2|.|.|TRBJ1-2
TGTGCCAGCAGCCAAGGACAAACCTATGGCTACACCTTC
CASSQGQTYGYTF
>TRBV25-1|.|.|TRBJ1-6
TGTGCCAGCAGTTGGGCAGCCAATTCACCCCTCCACTTT
CASSWAANSPLHF
>TRBV25-1|.|TRBD1|TRBJ2-3
TGTGCCAGCAGTGAGGACTCGTTATCCGGGACAGGGGATACGCAGTATTTT
CASSEDSLSGTGDTQYF
>TRBV3-1/TRBV3-2|.|TRBD1|TRBJ2-7
TGTGCCAGCAGCCAAGATGCGAGCAGGGGGAAGCAGTACTTC
CASSQDASRGKQYF
>TRBV14|.|.|TRBJ2-7
TGTGCCAGCAGCCAAGCCCCTGGACGTGTAAGAAACGAGCAGTACTTC
CASSQAPGRVRNEQYF
>TRBV25-1|.|TRBD2|TRBJ2-3
TGTGCCAGCAGTGGGAGGCGGGGGGTCACAGATACGCAGTATTTT
CASSGRRGVTDTQYF
>TRBV19|.|.|TRBJ1-2
TGTGCCAGCTCGACAGTCGACATCCCCATCTATGGCTACACCTTC
CASSTVDIPIYGYTF
>TRBV25-1|.|.|TRBJ1-2
TGTGCCAGCAGTGAATTGCATAACGGTATCAGCTATGGCTACACCTTC
CASSELHNGISYGYTF
>TRBV18|.|.|TRBJ2-2
TGTGCCAGCTCACCACTGGGGACCGGGGAGCTGTTTTTT
CASSPLGTGELFF
>TRBV19|.|TRBD2|TRBJ2-3
TGTGCCAGTTCGGTAGCGGGGGGCCTAGATACGCAGTATTTT
CASSVAGGLDTQYF
>TRBV20-1|.|TRBD1|TRBJ1-5
TGCAGTGCTAGTGGGGACAGGGGGTTTGGGCAGCCCCAGCATTTT
CSASGDRGFGQPQHF
>TRBV6-5|.|.|TRBJ2-2
TGTGCCAGCAGTTACTTCGGCGGGGAGCTGTTTTTT
CASSYFGGELFF
>TRBV5-6|once|.|TRBJ2-2
TGTGCCAGCAGCTTGGATAAAAGGGGGGGATTCACCGGGGAGCTGTTTTTT
CASSLDKRGGFTGELFF
>TRBV2|.|.|TRBJ1-5
TGTGCCAGCAGTGAATGGAGGGGATACAATCAGCCCCAGCATTTT
CASSEWRGYNQPQHF
>TRBV11-2|.|.|TRBJ2-5
TGTGCCAGCAGCTTGTCTATGACTACCCAAGAGACCCAGTACTTC
CASSLSMTTQETQYF
>TRBV10-3|.|TRBD1|TRBJ1-3
TGTGCCATCAAAGGGGGACAGTCTGGAAACACCATATATTTT
CAIKGGQSGNTIYF
>TRBV6-6|.|.|TRBJ1-2
TGTGCCAGCAGTTACTCCCGGGGTTACTATGGCTACACCTTC
CASSYSRGYYGYTF
>TRBV14|.|.|TRBJ1-2
TGTGCCAGCAGCAGAACTGGCGGGGCTTATGGCTACACCTTC
CASSRTGGAYGYTF
>TRBV18|.|.|TRBJ2-3
TGTGCCAGCTCACCACAGGAGGGGGTCGCAGATACGCAGTATTTT
CASSPQEGVADTQYF
>TRBV11-2|once|.|TRBJ2-1
TGTGCCAGCAGCCCCCCCGGAGAGCAGTTCTTC
CASSPPGEQFF
>TRBV7-9|.|.|TRBJ1-2
TGTGCCAGCACCGTCCCGGGGGCTGGCGGCTACACCTTC
CASTVPGAGGYTF
>TRBV12-3/TRBV12-4|once|.|TRBJ1-2
TGTGCCAGCAGTTTGGGGACTGGTGGCTACACCTTC
CASSLGTGGYTF